The 27 T cell receptor beta chains listed next were all sequenced from one sample in a study of T cells after posttransplantation cyclophosphamide. Repertoires were generated with immunoSEQ multiplex PCR, while TCRdb's copy carries only in-frame clones and drops some. Of tens of thousands of clones in the sample, roughly 90% were seen once. Treatment was busulfan-fludarabine conditioning, a marrow graft, and cyclophosphamide on days +3 and +4. The sample in question was PBMCs, obtained after allogeneic stem cell transplant with posttransplant cyclophosphamide. The receptors were sampled from a female patient in her thirties or forties who received an allogeneic stem cell transplant from an unrelated donor, was CMV-positive, and had no GVHD. Among the T cells, some may be from the graft donor.

The sample holds one count of this clone. The V gene is TRBV2, the J gene TRBJ2-3; maybe TRBD2 (6 bases). V was clipped by 2 bases and J by 4 bases, with 16 bases between them. The CDR3 has 16 residues. Germline values: CDR1 SNHLY, CDR2 FYNNEI. CDR3 bases: TGTGCCAGCAGTGAAAAGCGTGGCTCGGGGGCAGATACGCAGTATTTT. Encoded protein: CASSEKRGSGADTQYF.

The V gene is TRBV19, the J gene TRBJ1-2; no firm D call. The CDR3 contains 17 residues. CDR1 and CDR2 (germline): LNHDA, SQIVND (reference sequence). The V gene lost 6 bases and the J gene lost 2 bases, with 22 bases spanning the gap. The CDR3 nucleotides are TGTGCCAGTAGCGAAGGCCCTAACAGTTGGCCGAACTATGGCTACACCTTC. Translated, it gives CASSEGPNSWPNYGYTF.

The rearrangement joins TRBV21-1 to TRBJ1-4. TRBV21-1 is a known pseudogene. The CDR3 extends over 24 amino acids. CDR3: CASSRGGGGPKTQGVRETNEKLFF. Here the CDR3 DNA reads TGTGCCAGCAGCAGGGGGGGCGGCGGGCCTAAAACACAGGGTGTAAGGGAGACTAATGAAAAACTGTTTTTT.

The V gene is TRBV30, the J gene TRBJ1-5, with unresolved D. CDR1 is GTSNPN and CDR2 is SVGIG in the germline V gene (reference sequence). The CDR3 sequence is 13 residues long. The V and J ends lost 1 base and 6 bases respectively, with 10 bases between them. CDR3 sequence reads: CAWSGGVGQPQHF. Here the CDR3 DNA reads TGTGCCTGGAGTGGAGGCGTCGGTCAGCCCCAGCATTTT.

The gene calls are TRBV28 and TRBJ1-6; no clear D. V was cut by 6 bases and J by 7 bases, with 22 bases left in between. CDR1 is MDHEN, CDR2 SYDVKM, per germline. The CDR3 totals 17 residues. CDR3 loop: CASSSSLGRGPNSPLHF. The CDR3 DNA reads as TGTGCCAGCAGCTCGAGCTTAGGCCGGGGTCCAAATTCACCCCTCCACTTT.

The rearrangement uses TRBV7-9 and TRBJ2-7; 7 positions match TRBD2. The V gene end was trimmed by 5 bases and the J gene end by 7 bases; junction bases not matched to a gene: 8. The CDR3 loop spans 13 amino acids. Germline CDR1 SEHNR, CDR2 FQNEAQ (reference sequence). CDR3 sequence: CASSQGLVGEQYF. The CDR3, as DNA: TGTGCCAGCAGCCAAGGACTAGTTGGTGAGCAGTACTTC.

V is TRBV27 and J is TRBJ1-1; D not resolved. Germline CDR1 reads MNHEY; CDR2 reads SMNVEV (reference sequence). The CDR3 has 11 residues. Trimming pared 2 bases from V and 8 bases from J, leaving 6 bases between. CDR3 coding DNA: TGTGCCAGCAGTTTACTGGAGGAAGCTTTCTTT. Residues: CASSLLEEAFF.

This chain uses TRBV10-3 with TRBJ2-5, with TRBD2 matching over 11 bases. Germline V gene lookup returns CDR1 ENHRY and CDR2 SYGVKD. The junction had 6 bases not matched to a gene; V was cut back by 7 bases and J by 2 bases. This CDR3 is built from 15 residues. The chain's CDR3 is CAIKMTSGAQETQYF. The CDR3 nucleotides read TGTGCCATCAAAATGACTAGCGGGGCGCAAGAGACCCAGTACTTC.

This clone was seen only once. The chain combines TRBV6-6 with TRBJ1-4; 8 nucleotides align to TRBD1. CDR3 length: 14 amino acids. CDR1 is MNHNY, CDR2 SVGAGI, per germline (reference sequence). V shed 6 bases, J shed 8 bases, and the junction held 8 bases outside the gene matches. The CDR3 reads CASRVQGAGEKLFF. In DNA, the CDR3 is TGTGCCAGCAGAGTCCAGGGGGCGGGAGAAAAACTGTTTTTT.

J is TRBJ2-7 and V is TRBV25-1; weak D call: TRBD2 (7 bases). In germline, CDR1 is MGHDK, CDR2 SYGVNS. Trimming left V 6 bases short and J 2 bases short, with 20 bases between. The length of the CDR3 is 16 residues. This CDR3 is CASSPGGPSIAYEQYF. The CDR3 region has the DNA TGTGCCAGCAGCCCCGGGGGGCCTTCAATCGCCTACGAGCAGTACTTC.

This clone showed up just a few times. This rearrangement joins TRBV2 to TRBJ1-4; 8 nucleotides line up with TRBD1. This CDR3 contains 14 residues. The ends lost 5 bases at V and 8 bases at J; junction bases unmatched: 7. Germline loops: CDR1 SNHLY, CDR2 FYNNEI. The chain's CDR3 is CASSRTGWGEKLFF. The DNA of the CDR3 is TGTGCCAGCAGTAGGACAGGGTGGGGGGAAAAACTGTTTTTT.

The CDR3 is CASVREYQETQYF. In DNA form, the CDR3 reads TGTGCCAGCGTAAGAGAGTACCAAGAGACCCAGTACTTC. The chain is built from TRBV2 and TRBJ2-5; no clear D. This CDR3 comprises 13 residues. CDR1 and CDR2 from the germline V gene are SNHLY and FYNNEI. V shed 8 bases and J shed 0 bases, with 10 bases lying between them.

This clone appeared a few times. The chain couples TRBV19 to TRBJ1-1, with D tentatively TRBD1 (6 bases). The CDR3 loop spans 14 amino acids. V lost 1 base and J lost 6, with 12 bases in between. Per the germline V gene, CDR1 is LNHDA and CDR2 is SQIVND (reference sequence). CDR3 sequence (DNA): TGTGCCAGTAGTATAGTAGGGACATTCGCTGAAGCTTTCTTT. This codes for CASSIVGTFAEAFF.

The gene calls are TRBV5-4 and TRBJ1-1; D perhaps matches TRBD1 (5 bases). CDR1 and CDR2 from the germline V gene are SGHNT and YYREEE (reference sequence). The CDR3 sequence is 11 residues long. V shed 7 bases and J shed 3 bases, with 7 bases lying between them. CDR3 loop: CASQGDTEAFF. CDR3 DNA sequence: TGTGCCAGCCAAGGGGACACTGAAGCTTTCTTT. The variable domain in full, completed from reference TRBV5-4 and TRBJ1-1, reads ETGVTQSPTHLIKTRGQQVTLRCSSQSGHNTVSWYQQALGQGPQFIFQYYREEENGRGNFPPRFSGLQFPNYSSELNVNALELDDSALYLCASQGDTEAFFGQGTRLTVV.

The chain combines TRBV11-2 with TRBJ2-7, with TRBD1 matching 7 bases. Germline CDR1 SGHAT, CDR2 FQNNGV. The CDR3 runs 14 residues. The V segment lost 1 base and the J segment 2 bases; nucleotides outside the gene matches: 2. CDR3 region: CASSLGGTAYEQYF. DNA of the CDR3: TGTGCCAGCAGCTTAGGGGGGACAGCCTACGAGCAGTACTTC.

This chain uses TRBV28 with TRBJ2-1; 7 positions agree with TRBD1. The germline V gene encodes CDR1 MDHEN and CDR2 SYDVKM. The CDR3 is 16 amino acids. The J segment lost 3 bases and the V segment lost 5 bases, leaving 10 bases of the junction unmatched. The CDR3 nucleotides read TGTGCCAGCAGTCCCCCGGGACAGACTATCTACAATGAGCAGTTCTTC. Its protein product is CASSPPGQTIYNEQFF.

The gene calls are TRBV5-4 and TRBJ2-3, with no clear D. This CDR3 spans 15 amino acids. The V gene's germline CDR1 is SGHNT and CDR2 YYREEE (reference sequence). Trimming stripped 0 bases from V and 0 bases from J, with 8 bases between. CDR3 sequence (DNA): TGTGCCAGCAGCTTGGGGTCCAGAAGCACAGATACGCAGTATTTT. It translates to CASSLGSRSTDTQYF.

This clone was picked up one time. One junction end does not reproduce the germline sequence, and a read error may be involved. The chain joins TRBV7-3 to TRBJ1-6, with TRBD1 identical over 7 bases. CDR1 and CDR2 from the germline V gene are SGHTA and FQGTGA. The CDR3 runs to 15 residues. CDR3 sequence reads: CASSITGQQNSPLHF. The DNA of the CDR3 is TGTGCCAGCAGCATAACGGGACAGCAAAATTCACCCCTCCACTTT.

The chain joins TRBV6-1 to TRBJ1-2; D not resolved. The CDR3 has 11 residues. Trimming left V 4 bases short and J 8 bases short, with 8 bases between. Germline CDR1 MNHNS, CDR2 SASEGT. CDR3 in amino acids: CASSAKLGYTF. CDR3 nucleotides: TGTGCCAGCAGTGCCAAGCTGGGCTACACCTTC.

This clone was counted only a few times. The chain carries TRBV27 and TRBJ1-1; D gene ambiguous. Germline CDR1 reads MNHEY; CDR2 reads SMNVEV (reference sequence). V shed 4 bases and J shed 10 bases, with 19 bases lying between them. This CDR3 is built from 14 residues. CDR3 residues: CASSYSGSGLGAFF. The CDR3 bases are TGTGCCAGCAGTTACTCGGGGTCGGGGTTGGGAGCTTTCTTT.

The gene calls are TRBV30 and TRBJ2-1; a weak D match, TRBD1 (5 bases). Germline V gives CDR1 GTSNPN, CDR2 SVGIG (reference sequence). The CDR3 totals 12 residues. V dropped 4 bases and J dropped 2 bases, with 6 bases sitting between them. As DNA, the CDR3 is TGTGCCTGGACAGGGACCTACAATGAGCAGTTCTTC. Translating gives CAWTGTYNEQFF.

The chain combines TRBV7-3 with TRBJ1-1; TRBD1 might be the D (6 bases). The CDR3 runs 14 residues. V lost 5 bases, J lost 2 bases, and 12 bases lay in between. CDR1 and CDR2 from the germline V gene are SGHTA and FQGTGA. DNA of the CDR3: TGTGCCAGCAGCCTAAGGGGGGTCAACACTGAAGCTTTCTTT. This encodes CASSLRGVNTEAFF.

The chain carries TRBV19 and TRBJ2-2, with 7 bases aligning to TRBD2. This CDR3 contains 16 residues. V was clipped by 5 bases and J by 4 bases; unmatched bases: 10. CDR1 and CDR2 (germline): LNHDA, SQIVND (reference sequence). Here the CDR3 DNA reads TGTGCCAGTAGTCACGGACGGGAGGTCCGCACCGGGGAGCTGTTTTTT. Translating it yields CASSHGREVRTGELFF.

CDR3 in DNA: TGCAGCGCTTGGGACAGGGTAAACGAGCAGTACTTC. Translated: CSAWDRVNEQYF. The chain employs TRBV29-1 and TRBJ2-7; 9 bases fit TRBD1. The CDR3 has 12 amino acids. Germline V gene data show CDR1 as SQVTM and CDR2 as ANQGSEA. With V trimmed by 7 bases and J by 5 bases, 6 bases remained unmatched.

V is TRBV19 and J is TRBJ2-7; D is perhaps TRBD1 (5 bases). Germline V lookup: CDR1 LNHDA, CDR2 SQIVND (reference sequence). Trimming stripped 1 base from V and 3 bases from J, with 10 bases between. The CDR3 extends over 14 amino acids. The CDR3 region is CASSIGGTNYEQYF. The DNA of the CDR3 is TGTGCCAGTAGTATAGGGGGCACCAACTACGAGCAGTACTTC.

The rearrangement links TRBV28 to TRBJ1-1; no definite D call. CDR1 is MDHEN, CDR2 SYDVKM, per germline. The CDR3 length is 12 residues. V gave up 3 bases and J gave up 8 bases, with 10 bases separating them. In DNA form, the CDR3 reads TGTGCCAGCAGTTTGAGCGCCAAAGAAGCTTTCTTT. Encoded protein: CASSLSAKEAFF.

The chain joins TRBV7-8 to TRBJ2-5; D is ambiguous. The CDR3 runs to 13 residues. V lost 6 bases to trimming and J lost 2 bases, with 10 bases between them. CDR1 and CDR2 (germline): SGHVS, FQNEAQ. As DNA, the CDR3 is TGTGCCAGCAGGTTTCGGTTACAAGAGACCCAGTACTTC. As protein: CASRFRLQETQYF. The whole variable domain, filled in from reference TRBV7-8 and TRBJ2-5, reads GAGVSQSPRYKVAKRGQDVALRCDPISGHVSLFWYQQALGQGPEFLTYFQNEAQLDKSGLPSDRFFAERPEGSVSTLKIQRTQQEDSAVYLCASRFRLQETQYFGPGTRLLVL.